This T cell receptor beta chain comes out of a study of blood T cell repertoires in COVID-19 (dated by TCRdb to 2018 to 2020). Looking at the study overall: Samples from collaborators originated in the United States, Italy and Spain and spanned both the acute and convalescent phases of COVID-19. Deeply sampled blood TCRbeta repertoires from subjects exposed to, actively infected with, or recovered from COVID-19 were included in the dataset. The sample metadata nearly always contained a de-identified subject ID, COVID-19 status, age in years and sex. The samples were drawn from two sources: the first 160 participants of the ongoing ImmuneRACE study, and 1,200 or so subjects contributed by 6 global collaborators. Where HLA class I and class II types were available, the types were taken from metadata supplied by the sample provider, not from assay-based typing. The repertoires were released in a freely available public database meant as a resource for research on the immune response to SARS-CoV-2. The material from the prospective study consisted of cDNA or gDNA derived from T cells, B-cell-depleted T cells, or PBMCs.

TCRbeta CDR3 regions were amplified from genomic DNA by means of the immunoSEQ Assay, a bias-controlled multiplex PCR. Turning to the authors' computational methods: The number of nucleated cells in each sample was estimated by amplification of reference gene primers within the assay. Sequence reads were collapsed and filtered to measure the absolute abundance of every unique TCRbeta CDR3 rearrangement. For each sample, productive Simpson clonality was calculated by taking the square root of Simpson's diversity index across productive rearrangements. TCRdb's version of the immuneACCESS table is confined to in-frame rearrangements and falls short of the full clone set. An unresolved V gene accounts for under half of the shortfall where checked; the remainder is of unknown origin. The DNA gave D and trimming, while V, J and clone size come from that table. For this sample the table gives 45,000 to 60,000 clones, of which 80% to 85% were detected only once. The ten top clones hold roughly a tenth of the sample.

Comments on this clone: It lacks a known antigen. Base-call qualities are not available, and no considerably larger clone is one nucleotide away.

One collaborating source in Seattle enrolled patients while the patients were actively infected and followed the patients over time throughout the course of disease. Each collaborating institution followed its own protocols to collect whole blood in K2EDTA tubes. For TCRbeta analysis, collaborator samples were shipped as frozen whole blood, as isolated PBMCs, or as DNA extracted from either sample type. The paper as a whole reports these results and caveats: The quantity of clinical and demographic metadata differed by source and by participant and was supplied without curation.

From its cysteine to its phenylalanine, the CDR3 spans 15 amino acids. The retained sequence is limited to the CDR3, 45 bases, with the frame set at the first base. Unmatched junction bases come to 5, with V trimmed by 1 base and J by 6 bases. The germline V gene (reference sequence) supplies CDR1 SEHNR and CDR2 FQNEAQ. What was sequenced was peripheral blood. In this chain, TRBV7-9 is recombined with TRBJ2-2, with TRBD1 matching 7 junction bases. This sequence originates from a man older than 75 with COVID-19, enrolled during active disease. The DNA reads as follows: TGTGCCAGCAGCTTAGGAACAGGGGTGGCCGGGGAGCTGTTTTTT. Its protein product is CASSLGTGVAGELFF.